Listed here are 25 T cell receptor beta chains from one sample, sequenced in a study of T cells and copy number aberrations in small-cell lung cancer (dated by TCRdb to the early 2020s). Library construction relied on the immunoSEQ multiplex PCR assay. TCRdb obtained this table from immuneACCESS and retained in-frame rearrangements with V and J assigned. These tables miss some clones; where compared with another copy, unresolved V genes account for less than half of the shortfall, and the remainder is unexplained. Recorded for this sample are approximately 6,600 clones; roughly four fifths of them occurred a single time. Together, the top ten hold roughly 9% of the sample. The sequencing sample was made of normal tissue next to the tumor. The receptors here all came from a woman in her seventies with small cell lung cancer. Some clones in this sample may be carry-over from other donors' samples.

In its sample, this clone was seen a few times. The chain is built from TRBV7-2 and TRBJ2-1; 9 bases map to TRBD2. CDR3 length: 15 amino acids. The trim removed 6 bases at V and 10 bases at J, leaving 13 bases unmatched. In germline, CDR1 is SGHTA, CDR2 FQGNSA. As DNA, the CDR3 is TGTGCCAGCAGATCTGCCGGGACTAGCTCCCAGGAGCAGTTCTTC. As protein: CASRSAGTSSQEQFF.

This chain uses TRBV5-1 with TRBJ2-7; no clear D gene. The CDR3 extends over 14 amino acids. V shed 1 base and J shed 5 bases, with 13 bases lying between them. Germline loops: CDR1 SGHRS, CDR2 YFSETQ. DNA of the CDR3: TGCGCCAGCAGCTTGACTGGACGTCCCGACGAGCAGTACTTC. It encodes CASSLTGRPDEQYF.

This chain links TRBV7-8 with TRBJ2-3, with 10 positions matching TRBD2. Germline CDR1 is SGHVS and CDR2 is FQNEAQ. The CDR3 sequence is 15 residues long. Losses at the gene ends were 1 base for V and 3 bases for J; bases not matched to a gene: 1. CDR3 nucleotides: TGTGCCAGCAGCTTAGGTAGCGGGAGGACAGATACGCAGTATTTT. Encoded protein: CASSLGSGRTDTQYF.

The J gene is TRBJ2-1, the V gene TRBV7-6, with 14 bases aligning to TRBD2. Germline V lookup: CDR1 SGHVS, CDR2 FNYEAQ. J lost 9 bases, V lost 1 base, and 5 bases had no gene match. The CDR3 sequence is 16 residues long. The CDR3 coding sequence is TGTGCCAGCAGCTTAGAGGGACTAGCGGGAGTAGGTGAGCAGTTCTTC. This codes for CASSLEGLAGVGEQFF.

This chain uses TRBV2 with TRBJ1-1; D gene uncertain. The germline V gene has CDR1 SNHLY and CDR2 FYNNEI. V lost 5 bases and J 5 bases, leaving 6 bases between the germline ends. This CDR3 spans 11 amino acids. Written as DNA, the CDR3 is TGTGCCAGCAGTTGGACGACTGAAGCTTTCTTT. Protein product: CASSWTTEAFF.

The chain links TRBV7-2 to TRBJ2-5; a weak D match, TRBD2 (5 bases). CDR3 size: 14 residues. Germline assignment: CDR1 SGHTA and CDR2 FQGNSA. The V and J ends lost 1 base and 0 bases respectively, with 6 bases between them. CDR3 residues: CASSLGGYQETQYF. The CDR3 DNA is TGTGCCAGCAGCTTAGGAGGGTACCAAGAGACCCAGTACTTC.

The rearrangement links TRBV5-6 to TRBJ2-1; 10 positions match TRBD2. CDR3 length: 16 residues. V dropped 4 bases and J dropped 7; count of bases not matched to a gene: 11. CDR1 is SGHDT, CDR2 YYEEEE, per germline. CDR3: CASSRRASGSRNEQFF. CDR3 nucleotide sequence: TGTGCCAGCAGCCGCCGGGCTAGCGGGAGTCGGAATGAGCAGTTCTTC.

The CDR3 DNA sequence: TGTGCCAGCAGTTTAGCTCAGGGCCCCTCCTACGAGCAGTACTTC. Translating gives CASSLAQGPSYEQYF. The V gene is TRBV27, the J gene TRBJ2-7, with a possible D match to TRBD1 (5 bases). The length of the CDR3 is 15 residues. From germline, CDR1 is MNHEY and CDR2 SMNVEV (reference sequence). The V gene lost 2 bases and the J gene lost 0 bases, with 11 bases spanning the gap.

This chain joins TRBV6-6 and TRBJ1-1, with D unresolved. Germline loops: CDR1 MNHNY, CDR2 SVGAGI (reference sequence). V was clipped by 1 base and J by 1 base, with 7 bases between them. CDR3 size: 14 residues. The CDR3 sequence is CASSYLSPNTEAFF. Here the CDR3 DNA reads TGTGCCAGCAGTTACTTGAGTCCGAACACTGAAGCTTTCTTT.

This clone has only one observation. The V call is TRBV30, the J call TRBJ1-5; D gene uncertain. Germline CDR1 reads GTSNPN; CDR2 reads SVGIG (reference sequence). V was shortened by 3 bases and J by 4 bases, with 7 bases between the two germline ends. The length of the CDR3 is 12 residues. The chain's CDR3 is CAWSTRNQPQHF. In DNA form, the CDR3 reads TGTGCCTGGAGCACCAGAAATCAGCCCCAGCATTTT.

Comment on this clone: The conserved phenylalanine or tryptophan normally closing the CDR3 is absent here, so this likely arose from a read error. It is unclear where the CDR3 begins or ends on the DNA, so no DNA is shown, and the CDR3 is as TCRdb lists it. CDR3 residues: CSASISGSPA. This chain uses TRBV20-1 with TRBJ2-7; the DNA was not compared with TRBD2, the D call given in the table. The CDR3 comprises 10 residues, both ends counted. Germline-derived CDR1 and CDR2 are DFQATT and SNEGSKA (reference sequence).

This clone has only a few counts. The chain links TRBV5-4 to TRBJ2-1; TRBD2 aligns across 13 bases. This CDR3 is 16 amino acids long. V shed 2 bases, J shed 7 bases, and the junction held 6 bases outside the gene matches. The germline V gene encodes CDR1 SGHNT and CDR2 YYREEE (reference sequence). The CDR3 nucleotides read TGTGCCAGCAGCTTAACTAGCGGGAGGGAAGGGAATGAGCAGTTCTTC. Translating it yields CASSLTSGREGNEQFF.

The J gene is TRBJ1-5, the V gene TRBV12-1. TRBV12-1 is shown as a pseudogene. This CDR3 spans 11 amino acids. As DNA, the CDR3 is TGTGCCAGCAGCCGCTCCATGGCCCAGCATTTT. Translation gives CASSRSMAQHF.

The rearrangement uses TRBV27 and TRBJ2-2; D unresolved. This CDR3 is built from 12 residues. Trimming removed 6 bases from V and 2 bases from J, with 4 bases in between. Germline V gene sequence: CDR1 MNHEY, CDR2 SMNVEV (reference sequence). The CDR3 here is CASSPNTGELFF. The DNA of the CDR3 is TGTGCCAGCAGCCCTAACACCGGGGAGCTGTTTTTT.

The chain employs TRBV5-4 and TRBJ1-1; TRBD1 matches at 8 bases. Germline trimming cut 0 bases from V and 0 bases from J; bases unmatched to any gene: 7. Germline V gives CDR1 SGHNT, CDR2 YYREEE (reference sequence). The CDR3 sequence is 17 residues long. CDR3 residues: CASSLAPGGLLNTEAFF. CDR3 in DNA: TGTGCCAGCAGCTTGGCTCCAGGGGGCCTCTTGAACACTGAAGCTTTCTTT. Using reference TRBV5-4 and TRBJ1-1 for the parts outside the CDR3, the full variable domain is ETGVTQSPTHLIKTRGQQVTLRCSSQSGHNTVSWYQQALGQGPQFIFQYYREEENGRGNFPPRFSGLQFPNYSSELNVNALELDDSALYLCASSLAPGGLLNTEAFFGQGTRLTVV.

This clone showed up just once. The rearrangement joins TRBV28 to TRBJ2-7, with 8 bases that match TRBD1. Germline loops: CDR1 MDHEN, CDR2 SYDVKM. Trimming removed 4 bases from V and 5 bases from J; junction bases left unmatched: 10. The CDR3 is 15 amino acids. The CDR3 DNA sequence: TGTGCCAGCAGTTCGCGTTTTTGGACAGGGAACGAGCAGTACTTC. It translates to CASSSRFWTGNEQYF.

This chain's CDR3 is CASSVAHRSDTQYF. The CDR3 nucleotides read TGTGCCAGCAGCGTAGCTCACCGATCAGATACGCAGTATTTT. The chain carries TRBV9 and TRBJ2-3, with D hard to call. This CDR3 comprises 14 residues. Trimming left V 0 bases short and J 4 bases short, with 9 bases between. The germline V gene has CDR1 SGDLS and CDR2 YYNGEE.

The chain combines TRBV15 with TRBJ2-7, with a tentative D call TRBD2 (5 bases). Germline lookup yields CDR1 LNHNV and CDR2 YYDKDF (reference sequence). The CDR3 totals 14 residues. The V end lost 3 bases, the J end lost 5 bases, and 14 bases lay between the germline ends. DNA for the CDR3: TGTGCCACCAGCAGGTCCACTAGGCTCGACGAGCAGTACTTC. Translation: CATSRSTRLDEQYF.

The V and J genes are TRBV2 and TRBJ1-1; the D gene is possibly TRBD1 (6 bases). The CDR3 is 15 residues long. Germline V lookup: CDR1 SNHLY, CDR2 FYNNEI. Between the trimmed V and J ends, which lost 2 bases and 5 bases, there was a span of 15 bases. The DNA for the CDR3 is TGTGCCAGCAGTGAATCGGGGGGCGTATTTACTGAAGCTTTCTTT. Its translation is CASSESGGVFTEAFF.

This clone is labeled as large. V usage is TRBV19 and J usage is TRBJ1-5; D may be TRBD1 (6 bases). This CDR3 spans 13 amino acids. Trimming removed 3 bases from V and 7 bases from J, with 10 bases in between. CDR1 is LNHDA and CDR2 is SQIVND in the germline V gene (reference sequence). The CDR3 is CASSMGHRQPQHF. CDR3 DNA sequence: TGTGCCAGTAGTATGGGACATAGGCAGCCCCAGCATTTT.

The chain is built from TRBV6-5 and TRBJ2-7, with D possibly TRBD2 on 5 matching bases. Trimming pared 10 bases from V and 7 bases from J, leaving 14 bases between. The CDR3 spans 11 residues. The V gene's germline CDR1 is MNHEY and CDR2 SVGAGI. CDR3 region: CATGELGEQYF. The CDR3 DNA follows: TGTGCCACCGGGGAACTGGGAGAGCAGTACTTC.

Relative to its sample, this clone is medium-sized (0.01 to 0.1%). The genes are TRBV25-1 and TRBJ1-1, with 9 bases fitting TRBD1. The CDR3 extends over 17 amino acids. V shed 4 bases and J 0 bases; nucleotides not matched to a gene: 9. From germline, CDR1 is MGHDK and CDR2 SYGVNS. CDR3 region: CASSVETGGWVNTEAFF. DNA of the CDR3: TGTGCCAGCAGTGTTGAGACAGGGGGGTGGGTGAACACTGAAGCTTTCTTT.

The chain uses TRBV6-1 and TRBJ2-1; 9 bases match TRBD2. V lost 10 bases, J lost 7 bases, and 11 bases stayed unmatched. This CDR3 has 14 amino acids. Germline lookup yields CDR1 MNHNS and CDR2 SASEGT. DNA of the CDR3: TGTGCCACCCAACCGGGACTAGCAATTAATGAGCAGTTCTTC. Translation: CATQPGLAINEQFF.

The J gene is TRBJ1-1, the V gene TRBV27, with a weak D call TRBD1 (6 bases). The length of the CDR3 is 14 residues. Trimming shortened V by 6 bases and J by 1 base, and 12 bases separated the two germline ends. Per the germline V gene, CDR1 is MNHEY and CDR2 is SMNVEV (reference sequence). The CDR3 protein is CASSHGQRNTEAFF. The CDR3 nucleotides are TGTGCCAGCAGCCATGGACAGCGGAACACTGAAGCTTTCTTT.

This clone was seen more than once but under ten times. Different DNA sequences within this sample yield the same CDR3. CDR3 bases: TGCGCCAGCAGCTTGGTTGGGGATAGCACAGATACGCAGTATTTT. Translation gives CASSLVGDSTDTQYF. V usage is TRBV5-1 and J usage is TRBJ2-3; D call uncertain. The V and J ends lost 0 bases and 0 bases respectively, with 8 bases between them. In germline, CDR1 is SGHRS, CDR2 YFSETQ. The CDR3 spans 15 residues.